Listed here are 17 T cell receptor beta chains from one sample, sequenced in a study of T-cell reconstitution after alpha-beta-depleted transplantation in children. Library preparation (for TCRbeta) was performed with unique molecular identifiers. TCRdb recomputed calls from the PCR reads with MiXCR, one row per CDR3 protein. The table has around 700,000 distinct CDR3 sequences, over 10% seen once; the top ten hold about 0.77%. This sample comprised PBMCs, obtained before TCRalphabeta/CD19-depleted stem cell transplant. The receptor set was obtained from a girl aged 2 to 9 with congenital amegakaryocytic thrombocytopenia, due to receive a stem cell transplant.

This clonotype was counted at least ten times. This chain joins TRBV5-1 and TRBJ2-1; a possible D gene is TRBD1 (6 bases). The CDR3 runs 15 residues. Trimming pared 3 bases from V and 0 bases from J, leaving 10 bases between. Per germline, CDR1 SGHRS and CDR2 YFSETQ. The CDR3 bases are TGCGCCAGCAGCTCACAGGACAGCTCCTACAATGAGCAGTTCTTC. Its protein is CASSSQDSSYNEQFF.

This clonotype was seen a few times. This chain links TRBV29-1 with TRBJ2-7; 11 bases align to TRBD2. Germline trimming cut 4 bases from V and 3 bases from J; bases unmatched to any gene: 8. This CDR3 spans 15 amino acids. Germline V lookup: CDR1 SQVTM, CDR2 ANQGSEA. For the CDR3, the DNA is TGCAGCGTTGTAGGGACTAGCGGAGACTACTACGAGCAGTACTTC. Translating gives CSVVGTSGDYYEQYF.

This clonotype has just a few counts. The rearrangement joins TRBV5-1 to TRBJ1-4; no clear D. This CDR3 has 14 amino acids. Trimming pared 3 bases from V and 3 bases from J, leaving 9 bases between. Germline-derived CDR1 and CDR2 are SGHRS and YFSETQ. The CDR3 coding sequence is TGCGCCAGCAGCTCCGAGCGGGCTAATGAAAAACTGTTTTTT. Protein product: CASSSERANEKLFF.

In this sample, this clonotype turned up many times. The rearrangement links TRBV20-1 to TRBJ2-3; D uncertain. CDR3 length: 12 amino acids. V lost 5 bases, J lost 4 bases, and 10 bases lay in between. Germline CDR1 reads DFQATT; CDR2 reads SNEGSKA (reference sequence). This chain's CDR3 is CSAPIRADTQYF. The DNA of the CDR3 is TGCAGTGCTCCAATAAGGGCAGATACGCAGTATTTT.

Many counts were recorded for this clonotype. One end of the junction does not line up with germline, which may come from a read error. V is TRBV5-5 and J is TRBJ2-1; D tentatively fits TRBD1 or TRBD2 (5 bases each). The V gene's germline CDR1 is SGHKS and CDR2 YYEKEE (reference sequence). The CDR3 totals 14 residues. For the CDR3, the DNA is TGTGCCAGCAGCCGACGGGGCTCCCACAATGAGCAGTTCTTC. This translates into CASSRRGSHNEQFF.

The genes are TRBV29-1 and TRBJ2-5, with 10 bases fitting TRBD2. CDR3 length: 17 amino acids. Trimming took 3 bases from V and 2 from J; bases not matched to a gene: 12. Per germline, CDR1 SQVTM and CDR2 ANQGSEA. CDR3 DNA sequence: TGCAGCGTTGACAGCAGGAAAGCGGGAGGGCCGCAAGAGACCCAGTACTTC. Amino acids: CSVDSRKAGGPQETQYF.

The sample holds a few counts of this clonotype. The rearrangement links TRBV15 to TRBJ2-2; possible D gene TRBD1, 5 bases. Germline V CDR1 and CDR2: LNHNV, YYDKDF (reference sequence). V shed 6 bases and J shed 5 bases, with 13 bases lying between them. The CDR3 runs to 14 residues. The CDR3 bases are TGTGCCACCAGAGGGGAATGGGCGACCGGGGAGCTGTTTTTT. This gives the protein CATRGEWATGELFF.

The chain combines TRBV7-8 with TRBJ2-5, with unresolved D. Looked up from germline, CDR1 is SGHVS and CDR2 is FQNEAQ. This CDR3 comprises 14 residues. Trimming removed 4 bases from V and 1 base from J, with 10 bases in between. In nucleotides, the CDR3 is TGTGCCAGCAGCTCCCGCTCCACCCAAGAGACCCAGTACTTC. It codes for CASSSRSTQETQYF.

The CDR3, as DNA: TGTGCCAGCAGCTTTGTAAACACTGAAGCTTTCTTT. It translates to CASSFVNTEAFF. The rearrangement links TRBV7-8 to TRBJ1-1; D gene unclear. In germline, CDR1 is SGHVS, CDR2 FQNEAQ. Trimming left V 3 bases short and J 2 bases short, with 4 bases between. The CDR3 runs to 12 residues.

This clonotype was counted between two and nine times. V usage is TRBV29-1 and J usage is TRBJ2-7, with 8 bases that match TRBD1. The V and J ends lost 7 bases and 2 bases, in that order; junction bases with no gene match: 4. This CDR3 is built from 12 residues. In germline, CDR1 is SQVTM, CDR2 ANQGSEA. DNA of the CDR3: TGCAGCGGATTGACAGGGGCCTACGAGCAGTACTTC. It yields the protein CSGLTGAYEQYF.

This clonotype was counted ten times or more. J is TRBJ2-2 and V is TRBV27; D remains ambiguous. The CDR3 is made up of 13 amino acids. Trimming took 3 bases from V and 7 from J, leaving 9 bases between them. Germline V lookup: CDR1 MNHEY, CDR2 SMNVEV (reference sequence). The CDR3 DNA sequence: TGTGCCAGCAGTTTCTTCAAGCGCGGGGAGCTGTTTTTT. This codes for CASSFFKRGELFF.

In its sample, this clonotype was seen many times. The V gene is TRBV5-1, the J gene TRBJ1-3; D not resolved. The CDR3 has 15 amino acids. With 5 bases removed from V and 0 bases from J, the gap between germline ends came to 12 bases. Per germline, CDR1 SGHRS and CDR2 YFSETQ. The CDR3: CASRPDGSSGNTIYF. The CDR3 DNA follows: TGCGCCAGCAGACCCGACGGGAGCTCTGGAAACACCATATATTTT. The variable domain in full, with the rest retrieved from reference TRBV5-1 and TRBJ1-3, is KAGVTQTPRYLIKTRGQQVTLSCSPISGHRSVSWYQQTPGQGLQFLFEYFSETQRNKGNFPGRFSGRQFSNSRSEMNVSTLELGDSALYLCASRPDGSSGNTIYFGEGSWLTVV.

This clonotype showed up many times. V gene TRBV20-1 combines with J gene TRBJ2-5, with D unclear. Trimming took off 0 bases at V and 8 bases at J, with 10 bases between the two ends. Germline assignment: CDR1 DFQATT and CDR2 SNEGSKA (reference sequence). The CDR3 loop spans 12 amino acids. The CDR3 DNA sequence: TGCAGTGCTAGAGATAATGGGGTTACCCAGTACTTC. This gives the protein CSARDNGVTQYF.

This clonotype came up many times. The V gene is TRBV11-2, the J gene TRBJ2-7; D call uncertain. Per the germline V gene, CDR1 is SGHAT and CDR2 is FQNNGV. CDR3 length equals 15 residues. V was cut by 3 bases and J by 5 bases, with 17 bases left in between. CDR3 coding DNA: TGTGCCAGCAGCTTTGTGATCCTAGGAAGGCACGAGCAGTACTTC. It encodes CASSFVILGRHEQYF.

The rearrangement uses TRBV5-4 and TRBJ2-7, with D perhaps given as TRBD1 or TRBD2 (5 bases each). Germline V gene data show CDR1 as SGHNT and CDR2 as YYREEE (reference sequence). The CDR3 consists of 13 residues. V dropped 6 bases and J dropped 4 bases, with 14 bases sitting between them. In DNA form, the CDR3 reads TGTGCCAGCACCCCGGGGAAGGGGTACGAGCAGTACTTC. Its protein product is CASTPGKGYEQYF.

The chain uses TRBV6-2 or TRBV6-3 and TRBJ2-3, with TRBD2 matching over 7 bases. The CDR3 has 14 amino acids. Germline trimming cut 6 bases from V and 4 bases from J; bases unmatched to any gene: 7. Germline V gives CDR1 MNHEY, CDR2 SVGEGT. The CDR3 loop reads CASSPGGSPDTQYF. The CDR3 coding sequence is TGTGCCAGCAGCCCCGGCGGGAGCCCAGATACGCAGTATTTT.

This clonotype was counted ten times or more. V is TRBV4-2 and J is TRBJ1-2; 8 nucleotides line up with TRBD1. The CDR3 totals 12 residues. The germline gives CDR1 LGHNA, CDR2 YNFKEQ. The J segment lost 6 bases and the V segment lost 5 bases, leaving 2 bases of the junction unmatched. The CDR3 protein is CASSGTGDGYTF. CDR3 sequence (DNA): TGTGCCAGCAGCGGGACAGGCGATGGCTACACCTTC.